This passage covers 27 T cell receptor beta chains from one sample sequenced in a study of T cell responses to AZD1222 COVID-19 vaccine. Sequencing used immunoSEQ multiplex PCR; TCRdb keeps in-frame clones, though not all of them. The sample holds some 130,000 clones, more than 85% seen once. This material consisted of peripheral blood, taken 28 days after the second AZD1222 dose. These receptors came from an adult who received the AZD1222 COVID-19 vaccine.

The chain links TRBV25-1 to TRBJ1-3; D is undetermined. V was shortened by 3 bases and J by 4 bases, with 7 bases between the two germline ends. This CDR3 has 13 residues. In germline, CDR1 is MGHDK, CDR2 SYGVNS. CDR3 coding DNA: TGTGCCAGCAGTGATGGGGTGGGAAACACCATATATTTT. Translation: CASSDGVGNTIYF. Using reference TRBV25-1 and TRBJ1-3 for the parts outside the CDR3, the full variable domain is EADIYQTPRYLVIGTGKKITLECSQTMGHDKMYWYQQDPGMELHLIHYSYGVNSTEKGDLSSESTVSRIRTEHFPLTLESARPSHTSQYLCASSDGVGNTIYFGEGSWLTVV.

The chain recombines TRBV2 with TRBJ1-5; possibly TRBD1 for D (6 bases). Germline CDR1 SNHLY, CDR2 FYNNEI. The CDR3 has 15 residues. Trimming pared 5 bases from V and 0 bases from J, leaving 11 bases between. The CDR3 sequence: CASSSQGYSNQPQHF. The CDR3 nucleotides read TGTGCCAGCAGTTCCCAGGGGTATAGCAATCAGCCCCAGCATTTT. Full variable domain (remainder filled in from reference TRBV2 and TRBJ1-5): EPEVTQTPSHQVTQMGQEVILRCVPISNHLYFYWYRQILGQKVEFLVSFYNNEISEKSEIFDDQFSVERPDGSNFTLKIRSTKLEDSAMYFCASSSQGYSNQPQHFGDGTRLSIL.

The chain uses TRBV12-5 and TRBJ1-2; 7 nucleotides align to TRBD1. The CDR3 spans 14 residues. The germline V gene encodes CDR1 LGHNT and CDR2 FRNRAP. Trimming at V came to 6 bases and at J to 5 bases, leaving 9 bases not matched to a gene. CDR3 amino acids: CASGLRDSIYGYTF. CDR3 nucleotides: TGTGCTAGTGGCCTCCGGGACAGCATATATGGCTACACCTTC.

This chain uses TRBV28 with TRBJ2-1; tentative D call: TRBD1 (5 bases). Germline CDR1 and CDR2: MDHEN and SYDVKM. The CDR3 has 15 amino acids. The ends were cut back, 3 bases at V and 0 bases at J, with 9 bases in the middle. CDR3 sequence reads: CASSFLDTSYNEQFF. CDR3 DNA sequence: TGTGCCAGCAGTTTTTTGGACACCTCCTACAATGAGCAGTTCTTC.

The chain has TRBV5-1 and TRBJ2-7, with D possibly being TRBD1 (6 bases). The CDR3 totals 15 residues. In germline, CDR1 is SGHRS, CDR2 YFSETQ. Trimming pared 4 bases from V and 3 bases from J, leaving 17 bases between. The CDR3 sequence is CASSERQANLYEQYF. The CDR3 DNA reads TGCGCCAGCAGCGAGAGACAGGCCAACCTCTACGAGCAGTACTTC.

The chain is built from TRBV5-1 and TRBJ2-7; TRBD2 aligns across 11 bases. With V trimmed by 0 bases and J by 7 bases, 9 bases remained unmatched. The CDR3 spans 16 residues. Germline V gene sequence: CDR1 SGHRS, CDR2 YFSETQ. The DNA for the CDR3 is TGCGCCAGCAGCTTGGGGCATAGCGGGGGGGCTCGGGAGCAGTACTTC. Its translation: CASSLGHSGGAREQYF.

The V gene is TRBV27, the J gene TRBJ2-5; weak D call: TRBD2 (5 bases). With 5 bases removed from V and 0 bases from J, the gap between germline ends came to 10 bases. This CDR3 is 14 amino acids long. The germline CDR1 and CDR2 sequences are MNHEY and SMNVEV (reference sequence). For the CDR3, the DNA is TGTGCCAGCAGTATACGGGGTCACCAAGAGACCCAGTACTTC. This gives the protein CASSIRGHQETQYF.

The chain is built from TRBV2 and TRBJ1-1; tentatively, D is TRBD1 (6 bases). Trimming took 6 bases from V and 4 from J, leaving 9 bases between them. The CDR3 runs 12 residues. Germline CDR1 reads SNHLY; CDR2 reads FYNNEI. The CDR3 sequence: CASSRGTTEAFF. The CDR3 nucleotides are TGTGCCAGCAGCAGGGGAACCACTGAAGCTTTCTTT. Supplemented by reference TRBV2 and TRBJ1-1, the full variable domain reads EPEVTQTPSHQVTQMGQEVILRCVPISNHLYFYWYRQILGQKVEFLVSFYNNEISEKSEIFDDQFSVERPDGSNFTLKIRSTKLEDSAMYFCASSRGTTEAFFGQGTRLTVV.

The chain links TRBV7-9 to TRBJ1-3; D is unclear. CDR3 length equals 11 residues. Germline V lookup: CDR1 SEHNR, CDR2 FQNEAQ (reference sequence). V lost 3 bases, J lost 5 bases, and 2 bases lay in between. The CDR3 spells CASSFRNTIYF. In DNA, the CDR3 is TGTGCCAGCAGCTTTAGAAACACCATATATTTT.

V gene TRBV28 combines with J gene TRBJ2-7, with D possibly being TRBD2 (5 bases). V was trimmed by 3 bases and J by 3 bases, leaving 6 bases between them. The CDR3 sequence is 12 residues long. Germline V gene data show CDR1 as MDHEN and CDR2 as SYDVKM. The CDR3: CASSFGDYEQYV. The CDR3 nucleotides read TGTGCCAGCAGTTTCGGGGACTACGAGCAGTACGTC.

In this sample, this clone turned up a few times. The V gene is TRBV6-1, the J gene TRBJ1-2; D remains unclear. This CDR3 is built from 13 residues. Per the germline V gene, CDR1 is MNHNS and CDR2 is SASEGT. V was shortened by 3 bases and J by 3 bases, with 8 bases between the two germline ends. This CDR3 reads CASSDSVDYGYTF. In DNA form, the CDR3 reads TGTGCCAGCAGTGATTCGGTGGACTATGGCTACACCTTC.

The V call is TRBV12-3 or TRBV12-4, the J call TRBJ1-2, with TRBD1 matching over 11 bases. CDR3 length equals 13 residues. With 4 bases clipped from V and 7 bases from J, the junction kept 2 bases outside the gene matches. The CDR3 region is CASSSGTGGGYTF. CDR3 DNA sequence: TGTGCCAGCAGTTCGGGGACAGGGGGTGGCTACACCTTC.

This sequence joins TRBV3-1 (or the pseudogene TRBV3-2) and TRBJ2-2; D may be TRBD2 (6 bases). Between the trimmed V and J ends, which lost 4 bases and 6 bases, there was a span of 9 bases. The CDR3 covers 13 residues. Germline CDR1 is LGHDT and CDR2 is YNNKEL (reference sequence). In DNA, the CDR3 is TGTGCCAGCAGCCCGGGAGCTTCCGGGGAGCTGTTTTTT. Its translation is CASSPGASGELFF.

V is TRBV29-1 and J is TRBJ2-3; a weak D match, TRBD1 (6 bases). With 0 bases removed from V and 5 bases from J, the gap between germline ends came to 9 bases. CDR3 length: 13 amino acids. Germline values: CDR1 SQVTM, CDR2 ANQGSEA. CDR3 residues: CSVEDPDRDTQYF. The CDR3 DNA reads TGCAGCGTTGAAGATCCGGACAGAGATACGCAGTATTTT.

This rearrangement joins TRBV7-2 to TRBJ2-1; D assignment may be TRBD1 or TRBD2 (5 bases each). From germline, CDR1 is SGHTA and CDR2 FQGNSA. The germline V and J ends were trimmed by 4 bases and 9 bases, with 19 bases remaining between them. This CDR3 is built from 15 residues. CDR3 loop: CASSSTGTPWGEQFF. Here the CDR3 DNA reads TGTGCCAGCAGCTCTACCGGGACGCCATGGGGTGAGCAGTTCTTC.

The J gene is TRBJ1-5, the V gene TRBV19; possibly TRBD1 for D (5 bases). Trimming removed 7 bases at V and 6 bases at J, with 19 bases between. The CDR3 runs 15 residues. Germline values: CDR1 LNHDA, CDR2 SQIVND (reference sequence). CDR3 loop: CASINSQGTFQPQHF. CDR3 sequence (DNA): TGTGCCAGTATTAACTCTCAGGGTACGTTTCAGCCCCAGCATTTT. The full variable domain, completed using reference TRBV19 and TRBJ1-5, is DGGITQSPKYLFRKEGQNVTLSCEQNLNHDAMYWYRQDPGQGLRLIYYSQIVNDFQKGDIAEGYSVSREKKESFPLTVTSAQKNPTAFYLCASINSQGTFQPQHFGDGTRLSIL.

The chain recombines TRBV28 with TRBJ2-3; D unresolved. Germline CDR1 is MDHEN and CDR2 is SYDVKM. The CDR3 sequence is 15 residues long. V lost 7 bases and J lost 2, with 16 bases in between. The CDR3 protein is CASNGALPYTDTQYF. For the CDR3, the DNA is TGTGCCAGCAACGGCGCGCTTCCCTACACAGATACGCAGTATTTT.

The chain couples TRBV20-1 to TRBJ1-2, with no clear D. The CDR3 length is 14 residues. The germline V gene encodes CDR1 DFQATT and CDR2 SNEGSKA (reference sequence). The V and J ends lost 3 bases and 4 bases respectively, with 15 bases between them. Here the CDR3 DNA reads TGCAGTGCTAGTTTTTATGTGGGCACCTATGGCTACACCTTC. It specifies CSASFYVGTYGYTF.

The rearrangement joins TRBV5-6 to TRBJ1-1, with 7 bases that match TRBD1. Trimming took 1 base from V and 9 from J; bases not matched to a gene: 12. Germline V gene sequence: CDR1 SGHDT, CDR2 YYEEEE. The CDR3 totals 15 residues. This chain's CDR3 is CASSLWWGQGGQAFF. As DNA, the CDR3 is TGTGCCAGCAGCTTGTGGTGGGGGCAGGGGGGACAAGCTTTCTTT.

V gene TRBV13 combines with J gene TRBJ2-3; TRBD2 agrees at 11 bases. Germline loops: CDR1 PRHDT, CDR2 FYEKMQ (reference sequence). Trimming cost V 8 bases and J 2 bases; bases outside gene matches: 6. The CDR3 spans 15 residues. CDR3 residues: CASSLAGVVTDTQYF. Here the CDR3 DNA reads TGTGCCAGCTCACTAGCGGGGGTCGTCACAGATACGCAGTATTTT.

This chain joins TRBV30 and TRBJ1-1; tentative D call: TRBD1 (5 bases). Germline V lookup: CDR1 GTSNPN, CDR2 SVGIG (reference sequence). V was cut by 2 bases and J by 5 bases, with 18 bases left in between. The CDR3 runs to 15 residues. The CDR3 DNA reads as TGTGCCTGGAGTCGGACAAGACACCCGAAGACTGAAGCTTTCTTT. It is translated as CAWSRTRHPKTEAFF. The whole variable domain, remainder taken from reference TRBV30 and TRBJ1-1, is SQTIHQWPATLVQPVGSPLSLECTVEGTSNPNLYWYRQAAGRGLQLLFYSVGIGQISSEVPQNLSASRPQDRQFILSSKKLLLSDSGFYLCAWSRTRHPKTEAFFGQGTRLTVV.

This clone was detected only once. The chain joins TRBV5-1 to TRBJ1-6, with a possible D match to TRBD1 (5 bases). Germline lookup yields CDR1 SGHRS and CDR2 YFSETQ. Trimming shortened V by 5 bases and J by 7 bases, and 16 bases separated the two germline ends. The CDR3 spans 15 residues. The CDR3 nucleotides are TGCGCCAGCAGGGGGGAGGGCAGGGTGAATTCACCCCTCCACTTT. The encoded protein is CASRGEGRVNSPLHF.

The chain is built from TRBV6-5 and TRBJ1-2; no reliable D call. The CDR3 runs 13 residues. V shed 5 bases and J shed 3 bases, with 10 bases lying between them. The germline V gene has CDR1 MNHEY and CDR2 SVGAGI. CDR3 sequence reads: CASSLHGDYGYTF. The CDR3 nucleotides read TGTGCCAGCAGTCTCCACGGAGACTATGGCTACACCTTC.

The CDR3 bases are TGTGCCATCAGAGTGACAGGGAACACTGAAGCTTTCTTT. It translates to CAIRVTGNTEAFF. This chain joins TRBV10-3 and TRBJ1-1; D might be TRBD1 (6 bases). This CDR3 comprises 13 residues. Per germline, CDR1 ENHRY and CDR2 SYGVKD. V was clipped by 6 bases and J by 1 base, with 9 bases between them.

The chain links TRBV10-3 to TRBJ1-5; possibly TRBD1 for D (5 bases). The germline CDR1 and CDR2 sequences are ENHRY and SYGVKD. The CDR3 consists of 13 residues. Trimming removed 4 bases from V and 7 bases from J, with 11 bases in between. Here the CDR3 DNA reads TGTGCCATCAGTGGGCGGGACGGCCAGCCCCAGCATTTT. Its translation is CAISGRDGQPQHF.

As DNA, the CDR3 is TGTGCCAGCAAAAGGGGCAGGGGGTATGAAAAACTGTTTTTT. This translates into CASKRGRGYEKLFF. The chain joins TRBV2 to TRBJ1-4; TRBD1 matches at 7 bases. The CDR3 length is 14 residues. CDR1 is SNHLY and CDR2 is FYNNEI in the germline V gene. J was trimmed by 6 bases and V by 7 bases; bases with no gene match: 8.

This clone was observed a few times. V is TRBV3-1 (or the pseudogene TRBV3-2) and J is TRBJ1-5, with a possible D match to TRBD1 (5 bases). In germline, CDR1 is LGHDT, CDR2 YNNKEL (reference sequence). The CDR3 covers 14 residues. Trimming stripped 1 base from V and 6 bases from J, with 10 bases between. The CDR3 sequence is CASSQAQGSQPQHF. CDR3 nucleotide sequence: TGTGCCAGCAGCCAAGCGCAGGGAAGTCAGCCCCAGCATTTT.